The present TCR beta chain was sequenced within a study of blood T cell repertoires in COVID-19. About the study: There were acute and convalescent COVID-19 samples, and they came from the United States, Italy and Spain. In each case, the material was cDNA or gDNA derived from T cells, B-cell-depleted T cells, or PBMCs.

It was during active infection that Seattle patients were enrolled and then longitudinally followed. This clone appeared once. Mismatch with germline at one junction end may stem from a read error. Sequencing was performed with immunoSEQ multiplex PCR; in TCRdb, only in-frame clones are kept and a portion is missing. This sample carries approximately 100,000 clones, 70% to 90% of them seen once, and the ten largest clones take 3.5% to 5%. Germline CDR1 MNHNS, CDR2 SASEGT. The CDR3 has 13 amino acids. The gene calls are TRBV6-1 and TRBJ2-1; 10 positions match TRBD2. Input material: peripheral blood. This receptor was obtained from a human donor with COVID-19, enrolled during active disease. The donor label of this sample is uncertain. This CDR3 reads CASREAGGLDWFF. CDR3 nucleotide sequence: TGTGCCAGCAGGGAAGCGGGGGGGCTGGATTGGTTCTTC.